This T cell receptor beta chain emerged from a study of blood T cell repertoires in COVID-19. Study as a whole: Samples taken during acute and convalescent COVID-19 were collected in the United States, Italy and Spain. In each case, the material was cDNA or gDNA derived from T cells, B-cell-depleted T cells, or PBMCs.

Germline lookup yields CDR1 SGHAT and CDR2 FQNNGV. CDR3 size: 14 residues. Deletions cut 4 bases from V and 0 bases from J, with 10 bases between. Here immunoSEQ multiplex PCR was the method, and the copy in TCRdb shows in-frame clones only, minus some. The sample records roughly 250,000 clones, 75% to 95% being singletons. This receptor was obtained from a young adult with COVID-19, enrolled during active disease. Sequenced input: peripheral blood. The chain recombines TRBV11-2 with TRBJ2-7; D is possibly TRBD1 (6 bases). CDR3 loop: CASSSGHTSYEQYF. CDR3 bases: TGTGCCAGCAGCTCGGGACACACCTCCTACGAGCAGTACTTC.